The T cell receptor beta chain under discussion was sequenced for a study of blood T cell repertoires in COVID-19. The overall study: T cells, B-cell-depleted T cells, or PBMCs supplied cDNA or gDNA.

J lost 2 bases, V lost 3 bases, and 3 bases had no gene match. The CDR3 totals 15 residues. CDR1 LNHDA and CDR2 SQIVND come from the germline V gene (reference sequence). Clones were read by immunoSEQ multiplex PCR, and TCRdb kept only the in-frame ones, dropping some. The table shows fewer than 250,000 clones, with 88% occurring only once. The genes are TRBV19 and TRBJ2-7, with 11 bases aligning to TRBD2. This clonotype was sampled from a middle-aged man with acute or convalescent COVID-19. Sequenced input: peripheral blood. The CDR3 loop is CASSMLAGGPYEQYF. The CDR3 bases are TGTGCCAGTAGTATGTTAGCGGGAGGGCCCTACGAGCAGTACTTC.